A single sample gave rise to the 9 T cell receptor beta chains below, sequenced in a study of T cells in Graves' hyperthyroidism and ophthalmopathy. It was RNA transcripts that yielded the amplified TCR beta CDR3 regions. An initial round of RT-PCR targeting the TCR CDR3 relied on the HTBI primer set. MiXCR, run by TCRdb on the multiplex PCR reads, gives a single entry per CDR3 protein. This sample has approximately 210,000 distinct CDR3 sequences, with more than 15% found just once. The specimen was blood. These receptors were obtained from a man in his forties or fifties with Graves' hyperthyroidism.

Remarks on this clonotype: This sequence may be a read error, since a much larger clone differs from it by one base. V and J are TRBV4-1 and TRBJ1-4; D call uncertain. CDR3 length: 14 residues. Germline V gives CDR1 MGHRA, CDR2 YSYEKL. The CDR3 loop is CASSRRATDEKLFF. The CDR3 nucleotides read TGCGCCAGCAGCCGAAGAGCAACTGATGAAAAACTGTTTTTT.

This chain joins TRBV29-1 and TRBJ2-7; possibly TRBD1 for D (5 bases). V dropped 4 bases and J dropped 3 bases, with 13 bases sitting between them. Germline CDR1 reads SQVTM; CDR2 reads ANQGSEA. This CDR3 comprises 13 residues. Here the CDR3 reads CSVVRPGNYEQYF. Written as DNA, the CDR3 is TGCAGCGTTGTCAGACCAGGGAACTACGAGCAGTACTTC.

This clonotype was counted ten times or more. V gene TRBV20-1 combines with J gene TRBJ2-3; D unclear. The length of the CDR3 is 12 residues. V was clipped by 4 bases and J by 2 bases, with 7 bases between them. Germline CDR1 and CDR2: DFQATT and SNEGSKA (reference sequence). CDR3 nucleotide sequence: TGCAGTGCTATGTGGAACACAGATACGCAGTATTTT. Its translation: CSAMWNTDTQYF.

This clonotype came up many times. The rearrangement uses TRBV27 and TRBJ2-1; 13 bases are shared with TRBD2. CDR1 is MNHEY, CDR2 SMNVEV, per germline (reference sequence). The CDR3 extends over 15 amino acids. The trim removed 5 bases at V and 7 bases at J, leaving 5 bases unmatched. This chain's CDR3 is CASSKGLAGWNEQFF. CDR3 in DNA: TGTGCCAGCAGTAAGGGACTAGCGGGATGGAATGAGCAGTTCTTC.

The rearrangement links TRBV5-8 to TRBJ2-5, with 10 positions matching TRBD1. The germline gives CDR1 SGHTS, CDR2 YDEGEE. The CDR3 is made up of 15 amino acids. J was trimmed by 5 bases and V by 1 base; bases with no gene match: 5. The CDR3 DNA is TGTGCCAGCAGCTTGTCTGGACAGGGGGGTGAGACCCAGTACTTC. The encoded protein is CASSLSGQGGETQYF.

The chain couples TRBV7-9 to TRBJ2-7; D is perhaps TRBD2 (6 bases). The CDR3 covers 14 residues. CDR1 SEHNR and CDR2 FQNEAQ come from the germline V gene (reference sequence). The V end was cut by 1 base, the J end by 2 bases, with 9 bases between. The CDR3 reads CASSLDGSTYEQYF. As DNA, the CDR3 is TGTGCCAGCAGCTTAGACGGGAGCACCTACGAGCAGTACTTC.

This clonotype was picked up a small number of times. This rearrangement joins TRBV19 to TRBJ2-2; no definite D call. The V gene's germline CDR1 is LNHDA and CDR2 SQIVND (reference sequence). This CDR3 comprises 15 residues. V lost 8 bases and J lost 9, with 22 bases in between. CDR3 protein: CASSLDSTETRELFF. CDR3 bases: TGTGCCAGTTCGCTAGACTCGACGGAGACCAGGGAGCTGTTTTTT.

The J gene is TRBJ2-3, the V gene TRBV4-3; 9 nucleotides align to TRBD1. CDR1 and CDR2 (germline): LGHNA, YSLEER. V lost 3 bases to trimming and J lost 1 base; unmatched junction nucleotides: 2. This CDR3 contains 15 residues. For the CDR3, the DNA is TGCGCCAGCAGCCAGTGGACAGGGGGCACAGATACGCAGTATTTT. It specifies CASSQWTGGTDTQYF.

About this clonotype itself: The junction shows a germline mismatch at one end, possibly a read error. This chain connects TRBV11-1 to TRBJ1-4; D is perhaps TRBD1 (5 bases). CDR1 and CDR2 (germline): SGHAT, FQDESV (reference sequence). There are 13 residues in the CDR3. CDR3 sequence reads: CASSFGANEKLSF. CDR3 DNA sequence: TGTGCCAGCAGCTTCGGGGCTAATGAAAAACTGTCTTTT.